The rows below give T cell receptor beta chains drawn from one sample of a study of blood T cell repertoires in COVID-19. TCRdb's copy holds only in-frame clones and misses some; the assay was immunoSEQ multiplex PCR. The data hold about 440,000 clones, with more than 85% observed a single time. The material sequenced was peripheral blood. These receptors were taken from a woman in her 30s with acute or convalescent COVID-19. Each CDR3 is given without its conserved first and last residue.

TRBV24-1	TRBJ1-2	ATSESQGMDGYT
TRBV28	TRBJ2-3	ASSQRTVSTDTQY
TRBV10-3	TRBJ2-7	ANSGQGSYEQY
TRBV7-3	TRBJ1-1	ASQRQKNTEAF
TRBV10-1	TRBJ2-3	ASKGWRGTTDTQY
TRBV12-3/TRBV12-4	TRBJ2-1	ASRTGVVYEQF
TRBV6-6	TRBJ2-1	ASSLNSNEQF
TRBV27	TRBJ2-2	ASSSLHVGTNTGELF
TRBV3-1/TRBV3-2	TRBJ2-3	ASSQGLGQLTDTQY
TRBV28	TRBJ1-5	ASSFPQGALLNQPQH
TRBV29-1	TRBJ2-1	SADRAGGEQF